The sequence of this T cell receptor (beta chain) was determined in a study of CD8+CD57+ T cells in acquired aplastic anemia. Profiling that covered TCR beta VDJ and CDR3 relied on genomic DNA as its template. TCRdb re-called the reads through MiXCR, storing one row per CDR3 protein. Of 200,000 to 250,000 distinct CDR3 sequences in the sample, less than 75% are singletons; the top ten hold about three fifths. Germline lookup yields CDR1 SGHVS and CDR2 FQNEAQ. CDR3 size: 16 residues. The V end lost 7 bases, the J end lost 3 bases, and 22 bases lay between the germline ends. Those patients picked for sequencing had displayed CD8+CD57+ cell expansion on flow cytometry. This clonotype was counted between two and nine times.

The TCR was taken from a human donor with aplastic anemia. The chain is built from TRBV7-8 and TRBJ2-7; TRBD1 might be the D (6 bases). The specimen sequenced was sorted CD4+, CD8+, or CD8+CD57+ T cells (not recorded which) from PBMCs. This chain's CDR3 is CASNKWGPPPNYEQYF. CDR3 in DNA: TGTGCCAGCAACAAGTGGGGGCCTCCTCCGAACTACGAGCAGTACTTC.